This TCR delta chain emerged from a study of gamma-delta chains in newborns, infants, children (dated by TCRdb to between 2017 and 2020). About the full investigation: According to the study title, microbial exposure causes polyclonal expansion of innate gammadelta T cells right after birth. How innate gammadelta T cell populations in human newborns were shaped by microbial exposure immediately after birth was investigated in the study.

Reading the germline V gene gives CDR1 GEAIGNYY and CDR2 EKD. The CDR3 measures 18 amino acids from cysteine to phenylalanine. Only CDR3 DNA remains: 54 bases, in frame from the first base. The germline V and J ends show losses of 3 bases and 0 bases respectively, and no gene match explains 7 bases of the junction. Sequencing was performed on an Illumina MiSeq. For TCRdb, the public reads were processed anew by CATT, and duplicate DNA sequences were folded into one row. This sample is represented by about 5,400 delta-chain clones; about 14% of them were singletons. The ten largest account for 20% to 25% of the sample. This clone qualifies as medium-sized (0.01 to 0.1%). What this receptor recognizes is not known. Base-call qualities are not available, and no considerably larger clone is one nucleotide away.

This chain is built from TRDV2 and TRDJ3, with 7 bases aligning to TRDD3. The receptor was derived from a child who was a newborn, infant or young child, either healthy, febrile or measles-vaccinated (not recorded which). The material sequenced was blood, taken at baseline. CDR3 sequence: CACDSGGHSSWDTRQMFF. The nucleotide sequence reads TGTGCCTGTGACTCTGGGGGCCACAGCTCCTGGGACACCCGACAGATGTTTTTC.